These 18 T cell receptor beta chains were all obtained from the same sample, sequenced in a study of blood T cell repertoires in COVID-19. Some clones are missing from TCRdb's copy, which holds only in-frame ones; the method was immunoSEQ multiplex PCR. Of about 160,000 clones in the sample, over 70% are singletons; the top ten hold about 5.7%. Specimen: PBMCs or T cells enriched from blood (not recorded which). Receptor source: a woman between 40 and 50 years old with acute COVID-19.

In its sample, this clone was seen once. The gene calls are TRBV2 and TRBJ2-1; a weak D match, TRBD2 (5 bases). V lost 5 bases, J lost 3 bases, and 14 bases lay in between. Germline CDR1 and CDR2: SNHLY and FYNNEI. This CDR3 has 15 amino acids. CDR3 amino acids: CASSTRGSDYNEQFF. The CDR3 nucleotides read TGTGCCAGCAGTACCCGGGGTAGCGACTACAATGAGCAGTTCTTC.

The V and J genes are TRBV7-9 and TRBJ1-1, with D perhaps TRBD1 (5 bases). CDR1 is SEHNR, CDR2 FQNEAQ, per germline (reference sequence). The CDR3 consists of 13 residues. Trimming shortened V by 1 base and J by 8 bases, and 11 bases separated the two germline ends. The CDR3 DNA reads as TGTGCCAGCAGCTTAGATGGGCCAGGGGAAGCTTTCTTT. It encodes CASSLDGPGEAFF.

The J gene is TRBJ2-3, the V gene TRBV7-2, with 13 bases aligning to TRBD2. The J segment lost 11 bases and the V segment lost 2 bases, leaving 10 bases of the junction unmatched. The CDR3 has 16 residues. Per the germline V gene, CDR1 is SGHTA and CDR2 is FQGNSA. The CDR3 protein is CASSLSPGLAGEGQYF. CDR3 DNA sequence: TGTGCCAGCAGCTTATCCCCCGGACTAGCGGGAGAGGGGCAGTATTTT.

The chain has TRBV2 and TRBJ1-2, with D unclear. The germline CDR1 and CDR2 sequences are SNHLY and FYNNEI. V lost 7 bases to trimming and J lost 1 base, with 19 bases between them. The CDR3 is made up of 16 amino acids. CDR3 sequence reads: CASIVPGKGGNYGYTF. In nucleotides, the CDR3 is TGTGCCAGCATAGTTCCCGGGAAGGGCGGTAACTATGGCTACACCTTC.

The chain links TRBV5-1 to TRBJ1-1; the match to TRBD1 covers 8 bases. Germline CDR1 SGHRS, CDR2 YFSETQ. V trimming: 4 bases; J trimming: 2 bases; junction bases outside the gene matches: 4. This CDR3 has 14 residues. Written as DNA, the CDR3 is TGCGCCAGCAGCGGACAGGGTTTTAACACTGAAGCTTTCTTT. Translating gives CASSGQGFNTEAFF.

The chain employs TRBV29-1 and TRBJ2-5; 9 bases are a match to TRBD1. V lost 7 bases and J lost 4; bases outside the gene matches: 4. This CDR3 has 12 residues. Germline loops: CDR1 SQVTM, CDR2 ANQGSEA. This CDR3 reads CSGQGVRETQYF. Here the CDR3 DNA reads TGCAGCGGACAGGGGGTCAGAGAGACCCAGTACTTC.

This chain links TRBV5-6 with TRBJ2-7; D is possibly TRBD2 (6 bases). Germline lookup yields CDR1 SGHDT and CDR2 YYEEEE. Between the trimmed V and J ends, which lost 2 bases and 5 bases, there was a span of 17 bases. CDR3 length equals 15 residues. The CDR3 DNA reads TGTGCCAGCAGCTTCGTCGGGTTAGGCGGGGACGAGCAGTACGTC. It specifies CASSFVGLGGDEQYV.

The chain couples TRBV6-5 to TRBJ1-5; TRBD1 matches at 9 bases. V lost 6 bases to trimming and J lost 0 bases; unmatched junction nucleotides: 3. The CDR3 contains 15 residues. The germline gives CDR1 MNHEY, CDR2 SVGAGI. CDR3 nucleotide sequence: TGTGCCAGCAGAGGGACAGGGCTTAGCAATCAGCCCCAGCATTTT. Translating gives CASRGTGLSNQPQHF.

The chain recombines TRBV5-1 with TRBJ2-1, with TRBD2 identical over 15 bases. J gave up 5 bases and V 0 bases, and 3 bases lay outside the gene matches. Germline-derived CDR1 and CDR2 are SGHRS and YFSETQ. The CDR3 loop spans 17 amino acids. The CDR3 is CASSLGTSGRGNNEQFF. As DNA, the CDR3 is TGCGCCAGCAGCTTGGGGACTAGCGGGAGGGGAAACAATGAGCAGTTCTTC.

DNA for the CDR3: TGCGCCAGCAGCCAACCTCGGGCAGGGGGCGCGGAAGCTTTCTTT. Its translation is CASSQPRAGGAEAFF. This rearrangement joins TRBV4-1 to TRBJ1-1; 8 nucleotides align to TRBD1. This CDR3 comprises 15 residues. Germline values: CDR1 MGHRA, CDR2 YSYEKL. J was trimmed by 8 bases and V by 2 bases; bases with no gene match: 10.

The J gene is TRBJ2-5, the V gene TRBV12-5, with TRBD2 matching over 11 bases. This CDR3 has 15 residues. Germline V gene sequence: CDR1 LGHNT, CDR2 FRNRAP. J was trimmed by 3 bases and V by 7 bases; bases with no gene match: 7. CDR3 sequence reads: CASALAGGPKETQYF. The CDR3 region has the DNA TGTGCTAGTGCCCTAGCGGGAGGCCCGAAAGAGACCCAGTACTTC.

The V and J genes are TRBV27 and TRBJ2-7; 12 bases agree with TRBD2. The CDR3 sequence is 15 residues long. V lost 6 bases and J lost 3; bases outside the gene matches: 6. Looked up from germline, CDR1 is MNHEY and CDR2 is SMNVEV (reference sequence). Written as DNA, the CDR3 is TGTGCCAGCAGCCTTCCTAGCGGGAGGGTCTACGAGCAGTACGTC. Its translation: CASSLPSGRVYEQYV.

The rearrangement uses TRBV4-2 and TRBJ1-4; possible D gene TRBD1, 6 bases. The V end lost 0 bases, the J end lost 7 bases, and 18 bases lay between the germline ends. This CDR3 is 17 amino acids long. Germline V gene lookup returns CDR1 LGHNA and CDR2 YNFKEQ. The CDR3, as DNA: TGTGCCAGCAGCCAAGATATTGAGGGGGGGATGAGTGAAAAACTGTTTTTT. Translating it yields CASSQDIEGGMSEKLFF.

V and J are TRBV12-3 or TRBV12-4 and TRBJ1-2; no clear D. V lost 3 bases, J lost 8 bases, and 13 bases lay in between. The CDR3 has 13 residues. CDR3 sequence (DNA): TGTGCCAGCAGTTTGGAGTCGAGCGGGGGCTACACCTTC. Its protein product is CASSLESSGGYTF.

This sequence joins TRBV19 and TRBJ1-1; D is perhaps TRBD1 (6 bases). The germline V gene has CDR1 LNHDA and CDR2 SQIVND (reference sequence). The CDR3 is 15 residues long. With 3 bases removed from V and 1 base from J, the gap between germline ends came to 12 bases. The CDR3 coding sequence is TGTGCCAGTAGTATTGTGGGGACACCGAACACTGAAGCTTTCTTT. Translating it yields CASSIVGTPNTEAFF.

V and J are TRBV18 and TRBJ1-1; possible D gene TRBD1, 6 bases. The CDR3 covers 16 residues. Trimming took 6 bases from V and 3 from J, leaving 20 bases between them. Germline CDR1 KGHSH, CDR2 LQKENI. The CDR3 DNA follows: TGTGCCAGCTCTCCATCGAACAGGGCCGGGGACACTGAAGCTTTCTTT. This sequence encodes CASSPSNRAGDTEAFF.

V is TRBV15 and J is TRBJ2-1; a possible D gene is TRBD2 (6 bases). Germline lookup yields CDR1 LNHNV and CDR2 YYDKDF (reference sequence). V was cut by 1 base and J by 5 bases, with 6 bases left in between. The CDR3 is 13 amino acids. The CDR3 loop is CATSRGGDNEQFF. The CDR3 DNA reads as TGTGCCACCAGCAGAGGGGGGGACAATGAGCAGTTCTTC.

The CDR3 DNA reads TGTGCCAGCAGCTTCCGAGCGGGAGAAATTTACAATGAGCAGTTCTTC. It specifies CASSFRAGEIYNEQFF. The chain carries TRBV9 and TRBJ2-1, with 8 bases matching TRBD2. Germline CDR1 SGDLS, CDR2 YYNGEE. V dropped 4 bases and J dropped 4; count of bases not matched to a gene: 10. This CDR3 region has 16 residues.